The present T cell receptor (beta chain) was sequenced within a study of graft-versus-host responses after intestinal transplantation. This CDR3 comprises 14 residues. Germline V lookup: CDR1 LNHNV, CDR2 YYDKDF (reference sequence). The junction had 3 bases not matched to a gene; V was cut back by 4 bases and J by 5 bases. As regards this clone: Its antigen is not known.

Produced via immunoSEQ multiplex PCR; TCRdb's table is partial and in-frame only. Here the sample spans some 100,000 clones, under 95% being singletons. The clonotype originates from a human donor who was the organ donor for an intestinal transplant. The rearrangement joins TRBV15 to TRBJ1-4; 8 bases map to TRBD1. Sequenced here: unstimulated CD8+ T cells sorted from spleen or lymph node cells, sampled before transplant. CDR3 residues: CATSTDRVNEKLFF. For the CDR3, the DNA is TGTGCCACCAGCACGGACAGGGTGAATGAAAAACTGTTTTTT.